Detailed here is one T cell receptor (beta chain). Synthesis of TCR cDNA relied on 5'RACE template switching, which attached a universal primer site and UMIs. TCRdb passed the 5' RACE reads through MiXCR, listing each CDR3 protein once. This sample has just under 600,000 distinct CDR3 sequences, with about 14% found just once. The record originates from a study of T cells after yellow fever vaccination. The receptor was isolated from a man aged 30-40 years who received the YFV17D yellow fever vaccine. The specimen comprised PBMCs, sampled on the day of the yellow fever booster vaccination.

CDR3 in DNA: TGTGCCAGCAGTGCATCTCAGGCGTCCTACGAGCAGTACTTC. Protein sequence: CASSASQASYEQYF. This chain links TRBV7-2 with TRBJ2-7; no definite D call. The CDR3 loop spans 14 amino acids. V lost 6 bases, J lost 1 base, and 13 bases lay in between. Germline V gives CDR1 SGHTA, CDR2 FQGNSA.